This T cell receptor beta chain is drawn from a study of human T cells and chemical hapten exposure. Overall study findings and caveats: Compared to controls, expanded TCRs made significantly more large clusters of similar CDR3s.

The CDR3 extends over 14 amino acids. The germline V and J ends were trimmed by 7 bases and 0 bases, with 11 bases remaining between them. Germline values: CDR1 SNHLY, CDR2 FYNNEI. TCRdb reanalysed the RACE reads using MiXCR and keeps one entry per CDR3 protein. The sample lists about 97,000 distinct CDR3 sequences, around 25% occurring once. Note on this clonotype: What it recognizes is unknown.

Time point reported: patch test 3, about 24 weeks after DPC sensitization. Treatment: therapeutic diphenylcyclopropenone sensitization with weekly scalp DPC. This receptor was obtained from a man aged 40-49 years with alopecia areata. Some clones in this sample may be carry-over from other donors' samples. The chain combines TRBV2 with TRBJ2-3; D may match TRBD1 or TRBD2 (5 bases each). The input for sequencing was whole blood, taken in connection with sensitization to the hapten diphenylcyclopropenone (DPC). The CDR3 nucleotides are TGTGCCAGCACCAGGGACCATAGCACAGATACGCAGTATTTT. It encodes CASTRDHSTDTQYF.